These 15 T cell receptor beta chains were sequenced from one sample in a study of graft-versus-host responses after intestinal transplantation. The table came from immunoSEQ multiplex PCR; TCRdb's copy has only in-frame clones and leaves some out. The sample records tens of thousands of clones, 94% being singletons. These receptors have no identified antigens. Sequencing was performed on unstimulated CD4+ T cells sorted from spleen or lymph node cells, taken before transplant. The receptors originated from a human donor who was the organ donor for an intestinal transplant.

This sequence joins TRBV9 and TRBJ2-1; 9 bases align to TRBD1. Trimming cost V 4 bases and J 15 bases; bases outside gene matches: 11. The CDR3 loop spans 13 amino acids. Germline V CDR1 and CDR2: SGDLS, YYNGEE. CDR3: CASSPDGQGWAFF. The CDR3 DNA reads TGTGCCAGCAGCCCTGATGGACAGGGGTGGGCGTTCTTC.

The V call is TRBV19, the J call TRBJ2-1, with 13 bases matching TRBD2. This CDR3 spans 16 amino acids. Unmatched junction bases numbered 11, after V lost 6 bases and J lost 9 bases. From germline, CDR1 is LNHDA and CDR2 SQIVND (reference sequence). CDR3 bases: TGTGCCAGTAGACAGGGACTAGCGGGGTTCGCCTCTGAGCAGTTCTTC. Protein product: CASRQGLAGFASEQFF. The whole variable domain, filled in from reference TRBV19 and TRBJ2-1, reads DGGITQSPKYLFRKEGQNVTLSCEQNLNHDAMYWYRQDPGQGLRLIYYSQIVNDFQKGDIAEGYSVSREKKESFPLTVTSAQKNPTAFYLCASRQGLAGFASEQFFGPGTRLTVL.

V usage is TRBV10-2 and J usage is TRBJ1-5; D gene ambiguous. CDR3 length: 12 amino acids. Between the trimmed V and J ends, which lost 6 bases and 6 bases, there was a span of 9 bases. Germline V gene lookup returns CDR1 WSHSY and CDR2 SAAADI. The CDR3 DNA is TGCGCCAGCAGGGCAAGTGGTCAGCCCCAGCATTTT. Its protein product is CASRASGQPQHF.

V gene TRBV11-3 combines with J gene TRBJ1-2, with D unclear. Germline CDR1 and CDR2: SGHNT and YENEEA. V lost 1 base and J 7 bases, leaving 13 bases between the germline ends. The CDR3 is made up of 14 amino acids. As DNA, the CDR3 is TGTGCCAGCAGCTTAGTACTGGAAATTCCTGGCTACACCTTC. Protein sequence: CASSLVLEIPGYTF.

This chain links TRBV28 with TRBJ2-7, with a weak D call TRBD1 (6 bases). CDR3 length equals 15 residues. Germline V gives CDR1 MDHEN, CDR2 SYDVKM. Trimming removed 3 bases at V and 2 bases at J, with 14 bases between. In DNA, the CDR3 is TGTGCCAGCAGTTTGGTACAGGGTCTTGCCTACGAGCAGTACTTC. Translation: CASSLVQGLAYEQYF.

The rearrangement joins TRBV5-4 to TRBJ1-4; D ambiguous. CDR3 length: 14 residues. V dropped 4 bases and J dropped 0 bases, with 7 bases sitting between them. Germline CDR1 reads SGHNT; CDR2 reads YYREEE (reference sequence). This CDR3 is CASSEFTTNEKLFF. CDR3 in DNA: TGTGCCAGCAGCGAATTCACAACTAATGAAAAACTGTTTTTT.

Concerning this clone: One junction end disagrees with the germline gene, perhaps due to a read error. The chain couples TRBV6-1 to TRBJ1-2, with D hard to call. Looked up from germline, CDR1 is MNHNS and CDR2 is SASEGT. The CDR3 covers 14 residues. The CDR3 DNA follows: TGTGCCAGCAGTGCGCCTTTACCCTCCTATGGCCACACCTTC. Its protein product is CASSAPLPSYGHTF.

V and J are TRBV7-4 and TRBJ2-4; D is perhaps TRBD1 or TRBD2 (5 bases each). This CDR3 contains 17 residues. CDR1 SGHVT and CDR2 SQSDAQ come from the germline V gene. Trimming left V 2 bases short and J 6 bases short, with 20 bases between. The CDR3 coding sequence is TGTGCCAGCAGCTTAACGGGTCGGGGCGAAGGTGGAAACATTCAGTACTTC. Protein product: CASSLTGRGEGGNIQYF.

J is TRBJ2-1 and V is TRBV7-9; 10 bases align to TRBD2. Losses at the gene ends were 4 bases for V and 0 bases for J; bases not matched to a gene: 0. This CDR3 is built from 15 residues. Germline values: CDR1 SEHNR, CDR2 FQNEAQ (reference sequence). DNA for the CDR3: TGTGCCAGCAGCTGGACTAGCGGCTCCTACAATGAGCAGTTCTTC. It is translated as CASSWTSGSYNEQFF. Complete variable domain (other parts from reference TRBV7-9 and TRBJ2-1): DTGVSQNPRHKITKRGQNVTFRCDPISEHNRLYWYRQTLGQGPEFLTYFQNEAQLEKSRLLSDRFSAERPKGSFSTLEIQRTEQGDSAMYLCASSWTSGSYNEQFFGPGTRLTVL.

The V and J genes are TRBV7-2 and TRBJ2-1, with 7 bases lining up with TRBD1. Trimming removed 1 base from V and 12 bases from J; junction bases left unmatched: 12. Germline CDR1 is SGHTA and CDR2 is FQGNSA. The length of the CDR3 is 15 residues. CDR3 DNA sequence: TGTGCCAGCAGCTTAGGACAGGGTGGATTATGGGGGCAGTTCTTC. Protein product: CASSLGQGGLWGQFF.

The chain joins TRBV30 to TRBJ1-5; D call uncertain. V was trimmed by 0 bases and J by 4 bases, leaving 7 bases between them. The CDR3 is 13 residues long. Germline loops: CDR1 GTSNPN, CDR2 SVGIG (reference sequence). The CDR3 DNA sequence: TGTGCCTGGAGTGTCCCACCTAATCAGCCCCAGCATTTT. Translated, it gives CAWSVPPNQPQHF.

The chain combines TRBV5-4 with TRBJ2-3; perhaps TRBD2 as D (6 bases). V was trimmed by 3 bases and J by 0 bases, leaving 8 bases between them. The CDR3 length is 14 residues. Looked up from germline, CDR1 is SGHNT and CDR2 is YYREEE (reference sequence). The CDR3 is CASSWGDSTDTQYF. The DNA for the CDR3 is TGTGCCAGCAGCTGGGGGGATAGCACAGATACGCAGTATTTT. Full variable domain (remainder filled in from reference TRBV5-4 and TRBJ2-3): ETGVTQSPTHLIKTRGQQVTLRCSSQSGHNTVSWYQQALGQGPQFIFQYYREEENGRGNFPPRFSGLQFPNYSSELNVNALELDDSALYLCASSWGDSTDTQYFGPGTRLTVL.

This sequence joins TRBV28 and TRBJ1-2; unclear D gene. CDR3 size: 14 residues. Trimming took off 2 bases at V and 4 bases at J, with 11 bases between the two ends. The V gene's germline CDR1 is MDHEN and CDR2 SYDVKM. CDR3 DNA sequence: TGTGCCAGCAGTTTAAGCTACGGAGCCTATGGCTACACCTTC. It codes for CASSLSYGAYGYTF.

This chain connects TRBV18 to TRBJ2-5; TRBD1 matches 7 bases. With V trimmed by 6 bases and J by 3 bases, 7 bases remained unmatched. Germline V CDR1 and CDR2: KGHSH, LQKENI. This CDR3 has 14 residues. The DNA of the CDR3 is TGTGCCAGCTCCTGGGCAGGGGGAAAAGAGACCCAGTACTTC. This sequence encodes CASSWAGGKETQYF.

As DNA, the CDR3 is TGTGCCAGCACCCGAGGGGACTCCTACGAGCAGTACTTC. Protein sequence: CASTRGDSYEQYF. The rearrangement links TRBV7-9 to TRBJ2-7; possibly TRBD1 or TRBD2 for D (5 bases each). Germline CDR1 SEHNR, CDR2 FQNEAQ (reference sequence). V shed 7 bases and J shed 0 bases, with 10 bases lying between them. This CDR3 comprises 13 residues. Complete variable domain (other parts from reference TRBV7-9 and TRBJ2-7): DTGVSQNPRHKITKRGQNVTFRCDPISEHNRLYWYRQTLGQGPEFLTYFQNEAQLEKSRLLSDRFSAERPKGSFSTLEIQRTEQGDSAMYLCASTRGDSYEQYFGPGTRLTVT.